What follows are 28 T cell receptor beta chains derived from one specimen sequenced in a study of blood T cell repertoires in COVID-19 (dated by TCRdb to 2018 to 2021). Library generation was performed with the immunoSEQ multiplex PCR assay. TCRdb stores this immuneACCESS table with in-frame sequences only. Part of the clones is absent; in the studies checked, under half of the shortfall reflects unresolved V genes, and no reason is known for the rest. This sample comprises fewer than 350,000 clones, approximately 90% of them detected only once. The ten largest clones represent 1.5% to 2% of the sample. Material: peripheral blood. The origin of the receptors is a woman in her 30s with COVID-19, enrolled during active disease.

The chain joins TRBV3-1 (or the pseudogene TRBV3-2) to TRBJ1-3; tentative D call: TRBD1 (5 bases). Germline V gene sequence: CDR1 LGHDT, CDR2 YNNKEL (reference sequence). The V gene lost 0 bases and the J gene lost 2 bases, with 8 bases spanning the gap. The CDR3 sequence is 15 residues long. The CDR3, as DNA: TGTGCCAGCAGCCAAGAAGGAGGGGCTGGAAACACCATATATTTT. Amino acid sequence: CASSQEGGAGNTIYF.

The V and J genes are TRBV6-5 and TRBJ2-7; 9 bases agree with TRBD2. V lost 6 bases to trimming and J lost 7 bases; unmatched junction nucleotides: 7. The CDR3 extends over 13 amino acids. Germline CDR1 reads MNHEY; CDR2 reads SVGAGI. CDR3 coding DNA: TGTGCCAGCAGAACTGGGACTAGCCAGGAGCAGTACTTC. Translation gives CASRTGTSQEQYF.

The V gene is TRBV7-8, the J gene TRBJ2-1, with D perhaps matching TRBD2 (6 bases). Deletions cut 1 base from V and 3 bases from J, with 16 bases between. This CDR3 has 17 residues. The germline V gene has CDR1 SGHVS and CDR2 FQNEAQ. The CDR3 is CASSLDGGPYYYNEQFF. The CDR3 DNA reads as TGTGCCAGCAGCTTAGACGGGGGACCCTATTACTACAATGAGCAGTTCTTC.

This sequence joins TRBV18 and TRBJ2-7; 7 positions match TRBD1. The CDR3 has 14 amino acids. The germline V gene has CDR1 KGHSH and CDR2 LQKENI. The junction had 5 bases not matched to a gene; V was cut back by 4 bases and J by 2 bases. The CDR3 protein is CASSQGQRTYEQYF. In DNA, the CDR3 is TGTGCCAGCTCACAGGGACAGCGGACCTACGAGCAGTACTTC.

V and J are TRBV7-2 and TRBJ1-4; 9 nucleotides agree with TRBD1. V dropped 5 bases and J dropped 8; count of bases not matched to a gene: 9. This CDR3 is built from 15 residues. The V gene's germline CDR1 is SGHTA and CDR2 FQGNSA. The chain's CDR3 is CASSTAGTGSEKLFF. The CDR3 region has the DNA TGTGCCAGCAGCACCGCCGGGACAGGGAGCGAAAAACTGTTTTTT.

The V gene is TRBV7-9, the J gene TRBJ1-5; D perhaps matches TRBD1 (5 bases). Per germline, CDR1 SEHNR and CDR2 FQNEAQ (reference sequence). This CDR3 has 16 residues. V dropped 3 bases and J dropped 1 base, with 13 bases sitting between them. CDR3: CASSLGGVKSNQPQHF. CDR3 DNA sequence: TGTGCCAGCAGCTTGGGGGGAGTGAAGAGCAATCAGCCCCAGCATTTT.

V is TRBV5-6 and J is TRBJ2-5, with 8 nucleotides matching TRBD1. The germline gives CDR1 SGHDT, CDR2 YYEEEE. V trimming: 0 bases; J trimming: 7 bases; junction bases outside the gene matches: 5. The CDR3 contains 14 residues. This chain's CDR3 is CASSLGQGWMTQYF. The CDR3 DNA reads as TGTGCCAGCAGCTTGGGACAGGGGTGGATGACCCAGTACTTC.

This clone appeared a few times. The rearrangement links TRBV28 to TRBJ1-3; 7 bases agree with TRBD1. Germline V lookup: CDR1 MDHEN, CDR2 SYDVKM. V lost 3 bases to trimming and J lost 5 bases; unmatched junction nucleotides: 7. The length of the CDR3 is 15 residues. The CDR3 DNA is TGTGCCAGCAGTTTCCGGGGACAGATGAGAAACACCATATATTTT. Protein sequence: CASSFRGQMRNTIYF.

V gene TRBV15 combines with J gene TRBJ1-1; 8 nucleotides align to TRBD1. From germline, CDR1 is LNHNV and CDR2 YYDKDF (reference sequence). The CDR3 contains 15 residues. The J segment lost 11 bases and the V segment lost 2 bases, leaving 13 bases of the junction unmatched. The CDR3: CATSRWGQVVKQAFF. The DNA of the CDR3 is TGTGCCACCAGCAGATGGGGACAGGTCGTCAAGCAGGCTTTCTTT.

The chain joins TRBV9 to TRBJ1-1; 8 bases align to TRBD1. The CDR3 covers 14 residues. Germline V gene data show CDR1 as SGDLS and CDR2 as YYNGEE. The V gene end was trimmed by 4 bases and the J gene end by 5 bases; junction bases not matched to a gene: 7. The CDR3 DNA reads TGTGCCAGCAGCCTAGGACAGGGCCGGACTGAAGCTTTCTTT. This sequence encodes CASSLGQGRTEAFF.

V and J are TRBV5-4 and TRBJ2-5; tentatively, D is TRBD1 (8 bases). This CDR3 is built from 16 residues. Germline-derived CDR1 and CDR2 are SGHNT and YYREEE (reference sequence). The germline V and J ends were trimmed by 4 bases and 5 bases, with 21 bases remaining between them. The CDR3 DNA follows: TGTGCCAGCAGCCCGGGAGGCGACAGGGGTGGGGAGACCCAGTACTTC. Amino acids: CASSPGGDRGGETQYF.

In DNA, the CDR3 is TGTGCCAGCTATGCCCGAGGGGGGAACACTGAAGCTTTCTTT. Amino acid sequence: CASYARGGNTEAFF. This chain uses TRBV2 with TRBJ1-1, with D possibly TRBD1 on 6 matching bases. The CDR3 runs 14 residues. CDR1 is SNHLY and CDR2 is FYNNEI in the germline V gene. V gave up 8 bases and J gave up 1 base, with 14 bases separating them.

Remarks on this clone: This specimen includes other DNA sequences encoding the same CDR3. The chain uses TRBV5-1 and TRBJ1-1, with 7 bases aligning to TRBD1. Germline-derived CDR1 and CDR2 are SGHRS and YFSETQ. V was pared by 0 bases and J by 4 bases, with 3 bases of the junction left unmatched. The CDR3 covers 14 residues. The CDR3 loop reads CASSLDRGGTEAFF. For the CDR3, the DNA is TGCGCCAGCAGCTTGGACAGGGGCGGCACTGAAGCTTTCTTT.

The chain joins TRBV2 to TRBJ2-1, with D possibly TRBD2 on 5 matching bases. The CDR3 has 14 amino acids. The V end was cut by 3 bases, the J end by 5 bases, with 11 bases between. From germline, CDR1 is SNHLY and CDR2 FYNNEI. This chain's CDR3 is CASSDRTLNNEQFF. DNA for the CDR3: TGTGCCAGCAGTGATCGGACTCTCAACAATGAGCAGTTCTTC.

The chain is built from TRBV6-2 or TRBV6-3 and TRBJ2-3; TRBD1 aligns across 8 bases. The germline gives CDR1 MNHEY, CDR2 SVGEGT. The CDR3 covers 15 residues. V dropped 2 bases and J dropped 4; count of bases not matched to a gene: 5. Here the CDR3 DNA reads TGTGCCAGCAGTTACGGGGGGACAGGTTCAGATACGCAGTATTTT. This encodes CASSYGGTGSDTQYF.

The chain uses TRBV6-6 and TRBJ1-1; D possibly corresponds to TRBD1 (5 bases). The V gene's germline CDR1 is MNHNY and CDR2 SVGAGI (reference sequence). The CDR3 length is 13 residues. V dropped 5 bases and J dropped 2 bases, with 9 bases sitting between them. CDR3 residues: CASSLQGNTEAFF. The CDR3 DNA reads TGTGCCAGCAGTCTCCAGGGTAACACTGAAGCTTTCTTT.

This chain uses TRBV7-2 with TRBJ1-4, with TRBD1 identical over 9 bases. The length of the CDR3 is 19 residues. Germline assignment: CDR1 SGHTA and CDR2 FQGNSA. Trimming at V came to 5 bases and at J to 0 bases, leaving 13 bases not matched to a gene. CDR3 coding DNA: TGTGCCAGCAGCCCGCGGGACAGGGCCACATTTCCAACTAATGAAAAACTGTTTTTT. This encodes CASSPRDRATFPTNEKLFF.

The gene calls are TRBV6-1 and TRBJ2-5; D might be TRBD1 (5 bases). Germline CDR1 is MNHNS and CDR2 is SASEGT. The V and J ends lost 2 bases and 2 bases respectively, with 18 bases between them. The length of the CDR3 is 17 residues. CDR3 bases: TGTGCCAGCAGTGAATTTCAATTGGGGCGGCGGCAAGAGACCCAGTACTTC. Protein sequence: CASSEFQLGRRQETQYF.

The rearrangement uses TRBV7-3 and TRBJ2-1; 10 bases are a match to TRBD1. V was clipped by 2 bases and J by 7 bases; unmatched bases: 5. Per the germline V gene, CDR1 is SGHTA and CDR2 is FQGTGA. CDR3 size: 15 residues. CDR3 protein: CASSLAGQGSNEQFF. CDR3 bases: TGTGCCAGCAGCTTAGCGGGACAGGGGTCGAATGAGCAGTTCTTC.

V and J are TRBV19 and TRBJ1-3; 7 nucleotides match TRBD1. There are 15 residues in the CDR3. Trimming took 10 bases from V and 0 from J; bases not matched to a gene: 9. Looked up from germline, CDR1 is LNHDA and CDR2 is SQIVND (reference sequence). This CDR3 reads CATRGQTYSGNTIYF. The CDR3, as DNA: TGTGCCACGAGGGGACAGACTTACTCTGGAAACACCATATATTTT.

The genes are TRBV7-8 and TRBJ1-3, with 8 bases fitting TRBD1. CDR1 is SGHVS and CDR2 is FQNEAQ in the germline V gene. The CDR3 loop spans 14 amino acids. Trimming removed 4 bases from V and 8 bases from J; junction bases left unmatched: 7. For the CDR3, the DNA is TGTGCCAGCAGCTCTCGGACAGGGAGAGACACCATATATTTT. It encodes CASSSRTGRDTIYF. The variable domain in full, completed from reference TRBV7-8 and TRBJ1-3, reads GAGVSQSPRYKVAKRGQDVALRCDPISGHVSLFWYQQALGQGPEFLTYFQNEAQLDKSGLPSDRFFAERPEGSVSTLKIQRTQQEDSAVYLCASSSRTGRDTIYFGEGSWLTVV.

The chain combines TRBV5-1 with TRBJ1-2; 7 positions match TRBD1. Looked up from germline, CDR1 is SGHRS and CDR2 is YFSETQ. This CDR3 has 15 amino acids. With V trimmed by 0 bases and J by 5 bases, 7 bases remained unmatched. CDR3 protein: CASSLVGTATYGYTF. CDR3 in DNA: TGCGCCAGCAGCTTGGTGGGGACAGCAACTTATGGCTACACCTTC.

A remark on this clone: The same CDR3 arises from other DNA sequences in this sample as well. This rearrangement joins TRBV2 to TRBJ2-1, with 9 nucleotides matching TRBD2. Trimming removed 5 bases from V and 4 bases from J; junction bases left unmatched: 9. The CDR3 has 16 residues. The germline V gene has CDR1 SNHLY and CDR2 FYNNEI. CDR3 sequence reads: CASSYNLAGGYNEQFF. DNA for the CDR3: TGTGCCAGCAGTTATAACCTGGCGGGGGGGTACAATGAGCAGTTCTTC. Variable domain in full (rest from reference TRBV2 and TRBJ2-1): EPEVTQTPSHQVTQMGQEVILRCVPISNHLYFYWYRQILGQKVEFLVSFYNNEISEKSEIFDDQFSVERPDGSNFTLKIRSTKLEDSAMYFCASSYNLAGGYNEQFFGPGTRLTVL.

V is TRBV19 and J is TRBJ2-7; 7 bases are shared with TRBD1. Germline trimming cut 6 bases from V and 3 bases from J; bases unmatched to any gene: 5. The length of the CDR3 is 13 residues. CDR1 is LNHDA, CDR2 SQIVND, per germline (reference sequence). This CDR3 is CASRETGYYEQYF. The CDR3 DNA reads as TGTGCCAGTAGAGAGACAGGGTACTACGAGCAGTACTTC.

The rearrangement joins TRBV27 to TRBJ1-4; D ambiguous. The germline V gene has CDR1 MNHEY and CDR2 SMNVEV (reference sequence). Trimming pared 6 bases from V and 4 bases from J, leaving 9 bases between. The CDR3 sequence is 13 residues long. The DNA for the CDR3 is TGTGCCAGCAGGGGCTTCGGTAATGAAAAACTGTTTTTT. It specifies CASRGFGNEKLFF.

V and J are TRBV6-6 and TRBJ2-1, with 10 positions matching TRBD2. Germline V lookup: CDR1 MNHNY, CDR2 SVGAGI (reference sequence). V shed 2 bases and J 6 bases; nucleotides not matched to a gene: 7. The CDR3 sequence is 16 residues long. CDR3 bases: TGTGCCAGCAGTTACCCGGGAGCGGGGGGGGGCAATGAGCAGTTCTTC. Its protein is CASSYPGAGGGNEQFF.

The chain recombines TRBV9 with TRBJ2-7; 7 positions match TRBD1. Germline V lookup: CDR1 SGDLS, CDR2 YYNGEE. The length of the CDR3 is 14 residues. V gave up 4 bases and J gave up 4 bases; unmatched junction bases: 8. The CDR3 reads CASSPGTATYEQYF. The CDR3 coding sequence is TGTGCCAGCAGCCCCGGGACAGCTACTTACGAGCAGTACTTC. Together with reference TRBV9 and TRBJ2-7, the CDR3 gives the full variable domain: DSGVTQTPKHLITATGQRVTLRCSPRSGDLSVYWYQQSLDQGLQFLIQYYNGEERAKGNILERFSAQQFPDLHSELNLSSLELGDSALYFCASSPGTATYEQYFGPGTRLTVT.

Written as DNA, the CDR3 is TGTGCCAGCAGTAAAAACAGGAAGGATTCACCCCTCCACTTT. It encodes CASSKNRKDSPLHF. The V and J genes are TRBV6-5 and TRBJ1-6, with a weak D call TRBD1 (5 bases). The ends were cut back, 5 bases at V and 8 bases at J, with 13 bases in the middle. The CDR3 spans 14 residues. Germline CDR1 MNHEY, CDR2 SVGAGI.